This TCR beta chain was sequenced in a study of blood T cell repertoires in COVID-19. The assay was immunoSEQ multiplex PCR, and TCRdb's table has in-frame clones only and misses some. The table has hundreds of thousands of clones, under 90% seen once. Germline V CDR1 and CDR2: MNHEY, SMNVEV (reference sequence). V was cut by 3 bases and J by 2 bases, with 8 bases left in between. The CDR3 consists of 13 residues. The gene calls are TRBV27 and TRBJ2-7, with unresolved D. Sample: PBMCs or T cells enriched from blood (not recorded which). This receptor was taken from a woman aged 50 to 60 who had been exposed to COVID-19. CDR3 residues: CASSFGRTYEQYF. The DNA for the CDR3 is TGTGCCAGCAGTTTTGGCAGAACCTACGAGCAGTACTTC.